This T cell receptor beta chain was captured by sequencing in a study of blood T cells in healthy people across ages. V shed 4 bases and J 6 bases; nucleotides not matched to a gene: 10. Germline V gene sequence: CDR1 MNHEY, CDR2 SMNVEV (reference sequence). The CDR3 contains 16 residues. It was with a sample-barcoded 5' primer and a J-beta primer mix that a second PCR of about 6 to 12 cycles was run. Via MiXCR, TCRdb re-called the 5' RACE reads, giving one row per CDR3 protein. The table lists about 1 million distinct CDR3 sequences, around 43% of them singletons. The sample was blood. The clonotype originates from a woman aged 60-75 years in good health. J is TRBJ2-3 and V is TRBV27; 10 positions agree with TRBD2. The CDR3 DNA follows: TGTGCCAGCAGTTACTCAAGCGGGAGGGCCGGGGATACGCAGTATTTT. Protein: CASSYSSGRAGDTQYF.